These 9 T cell receptor beta chains were sequenced from one sample in a study of healthy donors' naive CD4 and CD8 T cells. TCR libraries were built from approximately 0.45 ug of total RNA by linear amplification. Via MiXCR, TCRdb re-called the reads, giving one row per CDR3 protein. The table has 180,000 or so distinct CDR3 sequences, around 74% seen once. Material for sequencing was naive CD4+ and CD8+ T cells sorted from blood, pooled from several donors. The origin of the receptors is a pool of human donors in good health; the sample pools cells from several healthy donors.

This clonotype was detected a few times. The chain recombines TRBV4-3 with TRBJ2-3; 9 bases match TRBD2. The CDR3 is made up of 17 amino acids. Per germline, CDR1 LGHNA and CDR2 YSLEER. V was clipped by 2 bases and J by 2 bases; unmatched bases: 8. CDR3 DNA: TGCGCCAGCAGCCAAACTCCGACTAGCGGACCCACAGATACGCAGTATTTT. Protein: CASSQTPTSGPTDTQYF.

The chain has TRBV27 and TRBJ2-7; no reliable D call. V lost 6 bases to trimming and J lost 6 bases, with 21 bases between them. Germline V gene lookup returns CDR1 MNHEY and CDR2 SMNVEV (reference sequence). The CDR3 extends over 15 amino acids. CDR3 sequence reads: CASSPQQLVLAEQYF. The CDR3 DNA reads as TGTGCCAGCAGCCCTCAGCAGCTAGTCCTGGCCGAGCAGTACTTC.

The chain uses TRBV6-5 and TRBJ2-7; tentative D call: TRBD2 (6 bases). V lost 0 bases, J lost 1 base, and 13 bases lay in between. Germline CDR1 MNHEY, CDR2 SVGAGI. There are 16 residues in the CDR3. CDR3 protein: CASSYSPSVSSYEQYF. CDR3 in DNA: TGTGCCAGCAGTTACTCGCCTAGCGTCTCGTCCTACGAGCAGTACTTC.

This clonotype was counted a few times. The rearrangement uses TRBV12-3 or TRBV12-4 and TRBJ2-1; no clear D. The CDR3 has 11 residues. The V and J ends lost 2 bases and 10 bases respectively, with 6 bases between them. The CDR3, as DNA: TGTGCCAGCAGTTTAAGAACAGAGCAGTTCTTC. It yields the protein CASSLRTEQFF.

The chain carries TRBV20-1 and TRBJ2-7; weak D call: TRBD2 (5 bases). Germline V gene lookup returns CDR1 DFQATT and CDR2 SNEGSKA (reference sequence). V was clipped by 5 bases and J by 2 bases, with 13 bases between them. The CDR3 has 13 amino acids. The CDR3 nucleotides read TGCAGTGCTCCGGGATCCGGGGCCTACGAGCAGTACTTC. The encoded protein is CSAPGSGAYEQYF.

The chain has TRBV20-1 and TRBJ2-2; tentatively, D is TRBD1 (6 bases). The CDR3 spans 16 residues. Germline V lookup: CDR1 DFQATT, CDR2 SNEGSKA (reference sequence). V lost 5 bases and J lost 7, with 23 bases in between. This CDR3 is CSAGILGHRTGGELFF. The CDR3 coding sequence is TGCAGTGCTGGGATCCTGGGACATAGGACGGGCGGGGAGCTGTTTTTT.

The chain joins TRBV27 to TRBJ1-5, with D possibly TRBD1 on 6 matching bases. CDR1 and CDR2 from the germline V gene are MNHEY and SMNVEV (reference sequence). V was cut by 6 bases and J by 3 bases, with 18 bases left in between. The CDR3 is 16 amino acids. The chain's CDR3 is CASRSTGRQNNQPQHF. In DNA, the CDR3 is TGTGCCAGCAGGTCGACAGGCAGACAAAACAATCAGCCCCAGCATTTT.

The chain carries TRBV6-5 and TRBJ2-1; D remains ambiguous. V gave up 4 bases and J gave up 7 bases, with 8 bases separating them. Germline V gene sequence: CDR1 MNHEY, CDR2 SVGAGI. The CDR3 is made up of 12 amino acids. DNA of the CDR3: TGTGCCAGCAGTTCCTCCCCGAATGAGCAGTTCTTC. Residues: CASSSSPNEQFF.

In this sample, this clonotype turned up once. The V and J genes are TRBV5-4 and TRBJ2-2; possible D gene TRBD1, 6 bases. Germline V CDR1 and CDR2: SGHNT, YYREEE (reference sequence). This CDR3 has 16 amino acids. Trimming took 3 bases from V and 2 from J, leaving 14 bases between them. CDR3 coding DNA: TGTGCCAGCAGCTATAACAGGGACCCCAACACCGGGGAGCTGTTTTTT. It translates to CASSYNRDPNTGELFF.